One sample yielded the 8 T cell receptor beta chains listed below, sequenced in a study of blood T cell repertoires in COVID-19. Sequenced by immunoSEQ multiplex PCR; TCRdb stores in-frame clones only, minus some. This repertoire shows under 300,000 clones, about 79% found once; its top ten account for roughly 1.4%. The sequenced sample was peripheral blood. The receptors shown here come from a woman aged 40 to 49 who had recovered from COVID-19.

The chain recombines TRBV6-6 with TRBJ1-1, with 7 bases lining up with TRBD1. The CDR3 is made up of 14 amino acids. Germline V gene lookup returns CDR1 MNHNY and CDR2 SVGAGI (reference sequence). V lost 7 bases, J lost 4 bases, and 9 bases stayed unmatched. CDR3 amino acids: CASTKLQGFTEAFF. DNA of the CDR3: TGTGCCAGCACGAAACTACAGGGGTTCACTGAAGCTTTCTTT.

The chain has TRBV5-6 and TRBJ1-2; 7 positions agree with TRBD1. J lost 5 bases, V lost 4 bases, and 8 bases had no gene match. The germline V gene has CDR1 SGHDT and CDR2 YYEEEE. This CDR3 comprises 14 residues. The CDR3 DNA reads TGTGCCAGCAGCATTGGGCCGGGACAGTATGGCTACACCTTC. It translates to CASSIGPGQYGYTF.

The chain employs TRBV6-2 or TRBV6-3 and TRBJ1-1; no clear D gene. CDR3 length: 14 residues. V gave up 2 bases and J gave up 4 bases, with 11 bases separating them. The germline CDR1 and CDR2 sequences are MNHEY and SVGEGT. CDR3: CASSYPNSGTEAFF. In DNA, the CDR3 is TGTGCCAGCAGTTACCCCAACAGTGGCACTGAAGCTTTCTTT.

This clone came up once. This chain joins TRBV7-2 and TRBJ2-7; 8 positions match TRBD1. Germline assignment: CDR1 SGHTA and CDR2 FQGNSA. J gave up 1 base and V 5 bases, and 7 bases lay outside the gene matches. The CDR3 length is 15 residues. The CDR3 is CASSPDRGKSYEQYF. CDR3 DNA: TGTGCCAGCAGCCCCGACAGGGGAAAGTCCTACGAGCAGTACTTC.

This sequence joins TRBV18 and TRBJ2-7, with 7 positions matching TRBD1. V lost 3 bases to trimming and J lost 1 base; unmatched junction nucleotides: 0. This CDR3 comprises 13 residues. CDR1 is KGHSH and CDR2 is LQKENI in the germline V gene. DNA of the CDR3: TGTGCCAGCTCACCGGACAGGTCCTACGAGCAGTACTTC. Its translation: CASSPDRSYEQYF. The full variable domain, with the rest looked up from reference TRBV18 and TRBJ2-7, is NAGVMQNPRHLVRRRGQEARLRCSPMKGHSHVYWYRQLPEEGLKFMVYLQKENIIDESGMPKERFSAEFPKEGPSILRIQQVVRGDSAAYFCASSPDRSYEQYFGPGTRLTVT.

For the CDR3, the DNA is TGTGCCAGCAGTTCTCAAACCGCTTGGGGCTCGACCCCTGAAGCTTTCTTT. Its protein product is CASSSQTAWGSTPEAFF. The rearrangement links TRBV6-2 or TRBV6-3 to TRBJ1-1, with D possibly matching TRBD1 (5 bases). Germline assignment: CDR1 MNHEY and CDR2 SVGEGT. The CDR3 consists of 17 residues. Trimming pared 4 bases from V and 6 bases from J, leaving 24 bases between.

The chain is built from TRBV7-2 and TRBJ2-3; 8 bases align to TRBD1. From germline, CDR1 is SGHTA and CDR2 FQGNSA. There are 16 residues in the CDR3. With V trimmed by 4 bases and J by 9 bases, 15 bases remained unmatched. CDR3 loop: CASSSPDREVLGTQYF. CDR3 coding DNA: TGTGCCAGCAGCTCACCGGACAGGGAAGTGCTGGGAACGCAGTATTTT. Full variable domain (missing parts from reference TRBV7-2 and TRBJ2-3): GAGVSQSPSNKVTEKGKDVELRCDPISGHTALYWYRQSLGQGLEFLIYFQGNSAPDKSGLPSDRFSAERTGGSVSTLTIQRTQQEDSAVYLCASSSPDREVLGTQYFGPGTRLTVL.

The chain links TRBV3-1 (or the pseudogene TRBV3-2) to TRBJ2-3; 10 bases map to TRBD2. With V trimmed by 5 bases and J by 2 bases, 4 bases remained unmatched. The CDR3 totals 15 residues. Germline V gives CDR1 LGHDT, CDR2 YNNKEL (reference sequence). CDR3 sequence: CASSAGLADTDTQYF. The CDR3 DNA reads as TGTGCCAGCAGCGCAGGACTAGCGGACACAGATACGCAGTATTTT.